The T cell receptor (beta chain) under discussion was sequenced for a study of shared clonotypes between healthy human individuals. V lost 3 bases and J lost 8, with 8 bases in between. The germline gives CDR1 DFQATT, CDR2 SNEGSKA (reference sequence). The CDR3 loop spans 11 amino acids. With regard to this clone: What it binds is unknown.

Produced via immunoSEQ multiplex PCR; TCRdb's table is partial and in-frame only. The table records fewer than 3 million clones, approximately 90% of them present only once. Those who donated were healthy HIV-negative adults, with no recent acute infections or vaccinations reported. Study observations and caveats: Represented diversity, genetic and exposure-history alike, was limited by few donors.

The V gene is TRBV20-1, the J gene TRBJ2-1; D is uncertain. The source of this sequence is a man aged 18 to 35 in good health. Some clones in this sample may be carry-over from other donors' samples. The material sequenced was naive CD4+ T cells from PBMCs. Subset defined: CD45RA+ positively selected. CDR3 nucleotide sequence: TGCAGTGCTAGTAGTCTCTATGAGCAGTTCTTC. Encoded protein: CSASSLYEQFF.